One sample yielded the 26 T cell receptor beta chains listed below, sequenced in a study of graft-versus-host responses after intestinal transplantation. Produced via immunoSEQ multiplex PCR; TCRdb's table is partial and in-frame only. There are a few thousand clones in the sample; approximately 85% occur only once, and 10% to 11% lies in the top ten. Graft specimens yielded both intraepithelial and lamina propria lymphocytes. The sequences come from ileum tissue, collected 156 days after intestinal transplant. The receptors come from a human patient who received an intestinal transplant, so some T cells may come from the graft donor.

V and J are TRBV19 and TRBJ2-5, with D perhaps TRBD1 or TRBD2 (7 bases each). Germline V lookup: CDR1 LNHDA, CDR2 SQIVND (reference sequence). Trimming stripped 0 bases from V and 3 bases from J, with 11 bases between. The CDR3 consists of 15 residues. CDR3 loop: CASSIDRGGEETQYF. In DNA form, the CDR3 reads TGTGCCAGTAGTATAGACAGGGGGGGCGAAGAGACCCAGTACTTC.

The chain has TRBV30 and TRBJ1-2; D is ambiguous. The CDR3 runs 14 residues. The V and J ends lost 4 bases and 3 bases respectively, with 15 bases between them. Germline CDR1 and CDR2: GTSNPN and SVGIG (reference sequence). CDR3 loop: CAWKTHLWDYGYTF. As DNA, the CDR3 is TGTGCCTGGAAGACCCATTTGTGGGACTATGGCTACACCTTC.

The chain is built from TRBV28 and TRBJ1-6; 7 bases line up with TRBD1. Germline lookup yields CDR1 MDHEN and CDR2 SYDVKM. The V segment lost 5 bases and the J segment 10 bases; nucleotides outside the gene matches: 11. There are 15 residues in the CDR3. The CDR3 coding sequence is TGTGCCAGCAGTCTTCCTCGACAGGGCAGATCACCCCTCCACTTT. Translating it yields CASSLPRQGRSPLHF.

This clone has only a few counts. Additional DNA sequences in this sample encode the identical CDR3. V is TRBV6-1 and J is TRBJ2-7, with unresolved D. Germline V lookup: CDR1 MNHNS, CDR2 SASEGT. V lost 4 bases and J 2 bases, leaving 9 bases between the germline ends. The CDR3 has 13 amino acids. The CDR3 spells CASSARTPYEQYF. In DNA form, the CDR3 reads TGTGCCAGCAGTGCTAGGACGCCCTACGAGCAGTACTTC.

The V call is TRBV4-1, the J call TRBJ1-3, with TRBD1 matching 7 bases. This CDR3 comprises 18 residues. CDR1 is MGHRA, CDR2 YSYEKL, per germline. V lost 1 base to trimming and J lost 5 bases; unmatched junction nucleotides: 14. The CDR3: CASSQVFLEGTDRNTIYF. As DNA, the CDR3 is TGCGCCAGCAGCCAAGTGTTTCTAGAAGGGACAGACAGAAACACCATATATTTT.

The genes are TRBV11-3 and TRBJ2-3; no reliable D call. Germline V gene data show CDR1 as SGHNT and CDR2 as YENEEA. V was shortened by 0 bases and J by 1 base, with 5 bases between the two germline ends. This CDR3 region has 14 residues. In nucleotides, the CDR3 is TGTGCCAGCAGCTTAGATGGGGGCACAGATACGCAGTATTTT. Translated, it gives CASSLDGGTDTQYF.

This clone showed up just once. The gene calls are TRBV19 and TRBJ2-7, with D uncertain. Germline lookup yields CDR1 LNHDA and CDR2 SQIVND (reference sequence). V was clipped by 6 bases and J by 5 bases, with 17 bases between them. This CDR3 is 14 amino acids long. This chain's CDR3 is CASRKTPWMDEQYF. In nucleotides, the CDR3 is TGTGCCAGTAGGAAAACCCCTTGGATGGACGAGCAGTACTTC.

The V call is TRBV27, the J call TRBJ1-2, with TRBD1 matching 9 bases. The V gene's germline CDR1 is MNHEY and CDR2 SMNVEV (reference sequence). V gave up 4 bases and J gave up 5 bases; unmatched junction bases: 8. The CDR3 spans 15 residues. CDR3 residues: CASSSGQGRRYGYTF. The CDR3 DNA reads TGTGCCAGCAGTTCCGGACAGGGGAGGAGGTATGGCTACACCTTC.

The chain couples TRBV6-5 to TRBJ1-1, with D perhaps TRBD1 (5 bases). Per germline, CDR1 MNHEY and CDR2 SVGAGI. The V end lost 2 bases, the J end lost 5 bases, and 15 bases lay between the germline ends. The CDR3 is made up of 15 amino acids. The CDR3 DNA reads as TGTGCCAGCAGTTACCCAGGCGCCGGGGGGACTGAAGCTTTCTTT. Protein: CASSYPGAGGTEAFF.

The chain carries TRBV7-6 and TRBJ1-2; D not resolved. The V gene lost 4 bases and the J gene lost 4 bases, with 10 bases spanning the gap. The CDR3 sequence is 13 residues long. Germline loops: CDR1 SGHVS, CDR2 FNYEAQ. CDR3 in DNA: TGTGCCAGCAGCTCGGCAGTTTCCTATGGCTACACCTTC. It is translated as CASSSAVSYGYTF.

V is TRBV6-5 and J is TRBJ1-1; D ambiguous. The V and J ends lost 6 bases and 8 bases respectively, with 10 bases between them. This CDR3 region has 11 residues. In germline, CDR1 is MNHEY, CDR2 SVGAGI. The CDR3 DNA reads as TGTGCCAGCAGCGCCGGTTGGGAAGCTTTCTTT. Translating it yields CASSAGWEAFF.

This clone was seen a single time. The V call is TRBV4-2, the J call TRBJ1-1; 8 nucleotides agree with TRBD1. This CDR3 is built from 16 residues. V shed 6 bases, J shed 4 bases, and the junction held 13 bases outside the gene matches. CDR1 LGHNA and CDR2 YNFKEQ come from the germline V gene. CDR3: CASREIQDREATEAFF. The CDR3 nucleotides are TGTGCCAGCAGAGAGATACAGGACAGGGAGGCCACTGAAGCTTTCTTT.

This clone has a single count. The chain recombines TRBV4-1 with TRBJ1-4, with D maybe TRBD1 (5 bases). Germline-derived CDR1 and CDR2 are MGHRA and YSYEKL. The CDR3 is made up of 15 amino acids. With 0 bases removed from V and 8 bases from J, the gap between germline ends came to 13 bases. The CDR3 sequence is CASSQDGASKEKLFF. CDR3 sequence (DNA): TGCGCCAGCAGCCAAGATGGGGCTTCGAAGGAAAAACTGTTTTTT.

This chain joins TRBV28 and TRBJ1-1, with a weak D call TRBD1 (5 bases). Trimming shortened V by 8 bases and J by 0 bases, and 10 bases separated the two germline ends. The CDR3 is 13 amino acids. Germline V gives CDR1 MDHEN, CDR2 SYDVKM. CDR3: CASGGVMNTEAFF. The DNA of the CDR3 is TGTGCCAGCGGGGGGGTCATGAACACTGAAGCTTTCTTT.

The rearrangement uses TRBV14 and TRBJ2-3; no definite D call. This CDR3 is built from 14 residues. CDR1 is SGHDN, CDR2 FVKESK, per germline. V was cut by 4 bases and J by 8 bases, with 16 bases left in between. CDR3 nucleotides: TGTGCCAGCAGCCCGAACCTAGGCAGTAGTACGCAGTATTTT. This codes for CASSPNLGSSTQYF. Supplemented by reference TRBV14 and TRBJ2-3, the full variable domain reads EAGVTQFPSHSVIEKGQTVTLRCDPISGHDNLYWYRRVMGKEIKFLLHFVKESKQDESGMPNNRFLAERTGGTYSTLKVQPAELEDSGVYFCASSPNLGSSTQYFGPGTRLTVL.

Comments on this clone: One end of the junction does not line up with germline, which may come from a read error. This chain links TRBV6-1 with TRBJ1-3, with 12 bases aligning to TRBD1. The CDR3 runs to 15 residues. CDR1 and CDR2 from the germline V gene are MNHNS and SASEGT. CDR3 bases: TGTGCCGGCAGTGAAGGGACAGGGGGCGGAAACACCATATATTTT. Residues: CAGSEGTGGGNTIYF.

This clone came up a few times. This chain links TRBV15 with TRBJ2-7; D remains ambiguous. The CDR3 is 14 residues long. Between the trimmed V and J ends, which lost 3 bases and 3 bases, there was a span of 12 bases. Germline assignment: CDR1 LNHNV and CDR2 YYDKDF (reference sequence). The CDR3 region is CATSRERVNYEQYF. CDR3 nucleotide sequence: TGTGCCACCAGCAGGGAAAGGGTGAACTACGAGCAGTACTTC.

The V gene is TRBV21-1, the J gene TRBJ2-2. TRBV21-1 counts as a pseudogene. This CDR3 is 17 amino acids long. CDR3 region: CASSKRLGGPNTGELFF. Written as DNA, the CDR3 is TGTGCCAGCAGCAAAAGATTGGGGGGCCCGAACACCGGGGAGCTGTTTTTT.

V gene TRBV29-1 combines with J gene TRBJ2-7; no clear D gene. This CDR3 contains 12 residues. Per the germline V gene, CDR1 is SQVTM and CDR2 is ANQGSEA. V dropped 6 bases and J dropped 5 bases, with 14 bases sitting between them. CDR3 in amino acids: CSVQESPDEQYF. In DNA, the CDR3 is TGCAGCGTGCAGGAATCCCCAGACGAGCAGTACTTC.

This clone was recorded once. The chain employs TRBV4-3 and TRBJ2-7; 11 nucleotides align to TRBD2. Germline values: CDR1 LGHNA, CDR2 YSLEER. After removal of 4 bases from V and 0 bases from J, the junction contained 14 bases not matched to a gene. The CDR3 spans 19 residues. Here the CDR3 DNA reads TGCGCCAGCAGCCCCCGCCTAGCGGGGGGCTTCATCCCCTCCTACGAGCAGTACTTC. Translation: CASSPRLAGGFIPSYEQYF.

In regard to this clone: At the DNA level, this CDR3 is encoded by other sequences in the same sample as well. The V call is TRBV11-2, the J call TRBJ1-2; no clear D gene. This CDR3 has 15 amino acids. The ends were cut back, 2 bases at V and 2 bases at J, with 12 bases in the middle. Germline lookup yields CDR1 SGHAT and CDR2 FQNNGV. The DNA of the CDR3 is TGTGCCAGCAGCTTAACGGGAAGCTTGAACTATGGCTACACCTTC. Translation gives CASSLTGSLNYGYTF.

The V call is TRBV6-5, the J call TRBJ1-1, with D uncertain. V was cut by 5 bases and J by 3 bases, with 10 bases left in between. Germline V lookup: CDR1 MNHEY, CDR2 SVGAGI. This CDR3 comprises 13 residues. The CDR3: CASSPDGDTEAFF. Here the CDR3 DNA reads TGTGCCAGCAGTCCCGACGGCGACACTGAAGCTTTCTTT.

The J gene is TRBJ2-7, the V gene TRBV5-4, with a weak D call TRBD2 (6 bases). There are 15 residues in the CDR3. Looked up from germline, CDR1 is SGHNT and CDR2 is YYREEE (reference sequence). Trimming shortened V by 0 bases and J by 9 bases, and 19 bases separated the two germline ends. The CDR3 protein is CASSLGGTRQLAQYF. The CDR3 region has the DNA TGTGCCAGCAGCTTGGGAGGGACTCGACAACTAGCGCAGTACTTC.

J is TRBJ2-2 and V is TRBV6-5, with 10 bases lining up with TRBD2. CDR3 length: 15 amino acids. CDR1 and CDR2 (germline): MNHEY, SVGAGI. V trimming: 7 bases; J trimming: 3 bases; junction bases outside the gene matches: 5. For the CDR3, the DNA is TGTGCCAGCAAGCGCCTAGCGGGAGACACCGGGGAGCTGTTTTTT. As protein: CASKRLAGDTGELFF.

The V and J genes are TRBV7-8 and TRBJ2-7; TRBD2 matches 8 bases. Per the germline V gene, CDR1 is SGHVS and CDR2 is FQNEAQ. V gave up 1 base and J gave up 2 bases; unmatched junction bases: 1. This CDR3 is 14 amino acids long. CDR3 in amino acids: CASSLELAAYEQYF. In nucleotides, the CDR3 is TGTGCCAGCAGCTTAGAACTAGCGGCCTACGAGCAGTACTTC. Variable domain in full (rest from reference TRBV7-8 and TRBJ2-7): GAGVSQSPRYKVAKRGQDVALRCDPISGHVSLFWYQQALGQGPEFLTYFQNEAQLDKSGLPSDRFFAERPEGSVSTLKIQRTQQEDSAVYLCASSLELAAYEQYFGPGTRLTVT.

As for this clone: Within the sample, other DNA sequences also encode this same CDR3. The CDR3 sequence is CASSPTGDYGYTF. Here the CDR3 DNA reads TGTGCCAGCAGCCCGACAGGGGACTATGGCTACACCTTC. The rearrangement links TRBV6-6 to TRBJ1-2; 8 bases are a match to TRBD1. The V gene end was trimmed by 6 bases and the J gene end by 3 bases; junction bases not matched to a gene: 3. Germline V gene data show CDR1 as MNHNY and CDR2 as SVGAGI (reference sequence). CDR3 length: 13 amino acids.